The text below deals with one T cell receptor (beta chain). There is no known antigen for this receptor. A read error likely explains this, since a far larger clone differs by one base. The method behind the library was PCR. The reads were generated on an Illumina HiSeq 2500. TCRdb's own reprocessing of the public reads used fastp at Q25 and MiXCR and kept productive beta chains. Each entry merges the rows of one CDR3 protein and shows their most common DNA and genes. The sample table shows more than 10,000 distinct CDR3 sequences, and 9.5% to 15% are seen once. The ten largest clones represent approximately 26% of the sample. This sample stems from a study of CXCR3 chemokines and chemotherapy response in bladder cancer (dated by TCRdb to the early 2020s). About the investigation overall: The study examined whether intratumoral CXCR3 chemokine system activity predicted chemotherapy response in human bladder cancer.

Sampling was carried out from a patient whose treatment included neoadjuvant chemotherapy. This TCR was sampled from a human donor with bladder cancer that did not respond to neoadjuvant chemotherapy.

CDR3 region: CASSSPKDRASYNEQYF. The bases are TGTGCCAGCAGCTCCCCAAAGGACAGGGCTTCCTACAATGAGCAGTACTTC. The chain was built from TRBV7-2 and TRBJ2-7; TRBD1 fits 8 bases in the junction. From V the trimming removes 4 bases and from J it removes 7 bases, while the gene matches leave 18 bases of the junction unaccounted for. The cysteine opens and the phenylalanine closes a CDR3 of 17 amino acids. Just CDR3 DNA is preserved here, 51 bases in frame from base 1. From a lookup of the germline V gene, CDR1 and CDR2 are SGHTA and FQGNSA.